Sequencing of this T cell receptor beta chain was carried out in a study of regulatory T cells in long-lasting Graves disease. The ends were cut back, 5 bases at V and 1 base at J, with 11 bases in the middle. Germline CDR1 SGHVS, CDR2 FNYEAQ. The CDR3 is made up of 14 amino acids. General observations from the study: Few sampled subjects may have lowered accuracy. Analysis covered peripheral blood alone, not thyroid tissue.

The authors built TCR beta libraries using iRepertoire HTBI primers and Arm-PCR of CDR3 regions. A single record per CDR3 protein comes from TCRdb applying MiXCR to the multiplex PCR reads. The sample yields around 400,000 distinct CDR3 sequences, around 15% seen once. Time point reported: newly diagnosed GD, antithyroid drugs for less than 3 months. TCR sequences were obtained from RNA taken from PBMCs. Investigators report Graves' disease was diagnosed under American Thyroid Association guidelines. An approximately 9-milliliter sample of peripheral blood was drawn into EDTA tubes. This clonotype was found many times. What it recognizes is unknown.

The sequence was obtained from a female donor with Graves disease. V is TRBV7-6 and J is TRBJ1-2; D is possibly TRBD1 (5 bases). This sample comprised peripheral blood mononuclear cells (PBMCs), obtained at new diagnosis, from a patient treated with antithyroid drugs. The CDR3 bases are TGTGCCAGCAGCCCAGGGACGGATAACTATGGCTACACCTTC. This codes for CASSPGTDNYGYTF.